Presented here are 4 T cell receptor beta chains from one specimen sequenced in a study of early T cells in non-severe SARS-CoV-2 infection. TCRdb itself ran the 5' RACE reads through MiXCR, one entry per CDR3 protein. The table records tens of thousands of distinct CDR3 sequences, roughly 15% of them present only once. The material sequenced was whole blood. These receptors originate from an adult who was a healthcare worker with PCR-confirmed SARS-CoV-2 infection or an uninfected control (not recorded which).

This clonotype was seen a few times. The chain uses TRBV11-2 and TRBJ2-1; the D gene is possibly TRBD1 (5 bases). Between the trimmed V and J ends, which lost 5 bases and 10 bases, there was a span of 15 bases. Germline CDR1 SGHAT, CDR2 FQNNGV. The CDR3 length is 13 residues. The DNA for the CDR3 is TGTGCCAGCAGCAACGAAGTTTACAGGGAGCAGTTCTTC. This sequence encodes CASSNEVYREQFF.

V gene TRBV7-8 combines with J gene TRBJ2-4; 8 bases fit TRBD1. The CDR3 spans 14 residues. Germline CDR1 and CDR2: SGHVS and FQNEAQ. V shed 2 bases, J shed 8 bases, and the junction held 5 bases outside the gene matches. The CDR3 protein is CASSLKTGEDIQYF. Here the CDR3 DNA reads TGTGCCAGCAGCTTAAAGACAGGGGAGGACATTCAGTACTTC. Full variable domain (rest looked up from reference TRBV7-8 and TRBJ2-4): GAGVSQSPRYKVAKRGQDVALRCDPISGHVSLFWYQQALGQGPEFLTYFQNEAQLDKSGLPSDRFFAERPEGSVSTLKIQRTQQEDSAVYLCASSLKTGEDIQYFGAGTRLSVL.

This CDR3 reads CASSRRDQIYEQYF. In DNA, the CDR3 is TGTGCCAGCAGCCGTCGGGACCAGATCTACGAGCAGTACTTC. The V gene is TRBV7-8, the J gene TRBJ2-7; the D gene could be TRBD1 or TRBD2 (5 bases each). Germline values: CDR1 SGHVS, CDR2 FQNEAQ. CDR3 size: 14 residues. Trimming removed 5 bases from V and 3 bases from J, with 14 bases in between.

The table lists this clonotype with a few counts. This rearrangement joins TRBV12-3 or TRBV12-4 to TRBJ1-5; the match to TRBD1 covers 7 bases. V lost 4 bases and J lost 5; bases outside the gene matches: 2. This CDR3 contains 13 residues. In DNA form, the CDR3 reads TGTGCCAGCAGTTCGACAGGGTATCAGCCCCAGCATTTT. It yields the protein CASSSTGYQPQHF.